The clone carrying this T cell receptor beta chain was observed a handful of times. This specimen belongs to a study of T cells in localized non-small cell lung cancer. Data came from immunoSEQ multiplex PCR; TCRdb stores just in-frame clones and leaves some out. The data show 20,000 to 25,000 clones, around nine tenths seen once. This CDR3 has 8 amino acids. The germline V gene has CDR1 DFQATT and CDR2 SNEGSKA (reference sequence). The input for sequencing was peripheral blood, taken before any cancer treatment. The receptor was isolated from a male donor at least 60 years old with stage I squamous cell lung carcinoma. The V gene is TRBV20-1, the J gene TRBJ1-1; no clear D gene. CDR3 amino acids: CTLYRRFF. CDR3 nucleotide sequence: TGCACCCTCTATAGGCGTTTCTTT.